A selection of T cell receptor beta chains follows, all from one sample in a study of blood T cell repertoires in COVID-19. Clones were sequenced by immunoSEQ multiplex PCR, and TCRdb holds only the in-frame ones, with some missing. Of more than 100,000 clones in the sample, over 75% are singletons; the top ten hold under 15%. Source material: peripheral blood. The receptors come from a human donor in a cohort sampled during active or convalescent COVID-19. CDR3s include the opening cysteine and the closing phenylalanine or tryptophan. D genes are given only for firm matches. Size values are once, few and many counts, or a class for expanded clones, and some rows have none.

j_gene | v_gene | d_gene | abundance | CDR3aa | CDR3nt
TRBJ1-2 | TRBV15 | - | - | CATSHRGGAGGSYGYTF | TGTGCCACCAGCCACCGGGGAGGGGCCGGCGGGAGCTATGGCTACACCTTC
TRBJ1-6 | TRBV28 | - | - | CASKLKGINSPLHF | TGTGCCAGCAAATTAAAGGGGATTAATTCACCCCTCCACTTT
TRBJ2-1 | TRBV7-9 | - | - | CASSSLSGTEYNEQFF | TGTGCCAGCAGCTCCCTCTCCGGGACTGAATACAATGAGCAGTTCTTC
TRBJ1-1 | TRBV2 | - | - | CASGTMYTEAFF | TGTGCCAGCGGCACGATGTACACTGAAGCTTTCTTT
TRBJ1-2 | TRBV18 | - | - | CASSPPGGGNGYTF | TGTGCCAGCTCACCACCTGGCGGAGGGAATGGCTACACCTTC
TRBJ2-2 | TRBV5-5 | TRBD1 | - | CASSLAGGGANTGELFF | TGTGCCAGCAGCTTGGCAGGGGGCGGCGCGAACACCGGGGAGCTGTTTTTT
TRBJ2-7 | TRBV10-3 | TRBD2 | - | CAISEPSGGSFSYEQYF | TGTGCCATCAGTGAGCCCAGCGGGGGTTCTTTCTCCTACGAGCAGTACTTC
TRBJ2-7 | TRBV7-9 | - | - | CASSSGWESYEQYF | TGTGCCAGCAGCTCAGGATGGGAGTCCTACGAGCAGTACTTC
TRBJ1-2 | TRBV19 | TRBD1 | - | CASSIGYGTGGVSGYGYTF | TGTGCCAGTAGTATAGGTTACGGGACAGGGGGCGTCAGTGGCTATGGCTACACCTTC
TRBJ1-6 | TRBV20-1 | - | once | CSASPTTSSYNSPLHF | TGCAGTGCTAGTCCCACTACTAGCTCCTATAATTCACCCCTCCACTTT
TRBJ1-5 | TRBV7-2 | - | - | CASSLVFDRHQPQHF | TGTGCCAGCAGCTTAGTCTTTGACAGACATCAGCCCCAGCATTTT
TRBJ2-5 | TRBV7-9 | - | - | CASSLAEGGETQYF | TGTGCCAGCAGCTTAGCAGAAGGCGGAGAGACCCAGTACTTC
TRBJ2-7 | TRBV28 | TRBD2 | - | CASRGGGRLGQYF | TGTGCCAGCCGCGGGGGGGGGCGCCTTGGGCAGTACTTC
TRBJ2-1 | TRBV10-1 | TRBD2 | - | CASSEGAGPPYNEQFF | TGCGCCAGCAGTGAAGGAGCGGGGCCCCCCTACAATGAGCAGTTCTTC
TRBJ1-1 | TRBV5-1 | - | - | CASSPIQENTEAFF | TGCGCCAGCAGCCCTATACAGGAGAACACTGAAGCTTTCTTT
TRBJ1-6 | TRBV2 | - | - | CASSEVRAGTLHF | TGTGCCAGCAGTGAAGTCAGGGCCGGAACCCTCCACTTT
TRBJ1-6 | TRBV2 | - | - | CASSRPKQGNNSPLHF | TGTGCCAGCTCTAGACCGAAACAGGGAAATAATTCACCCCTCCACTTT
TRBJ1-5 | TRBV27 | - | - | CASSPAGADQPQHF | TGTGCCAGCAGCCCCGCAGGGGCGGATCAGCCCCAGCATTTT
TRBJ1-4 | TRBV18 | TRBD1 | - | CATNQDRDEKLFF | TGTGCCACAAATCAAGACAGGGATGAAAAACTGTTTTTT
TRBJ2-7 | TRBV18 | TRBD1 | - | CASSLTGNEQYF | TGTGCCAGCTCACTGACAGGGAACGAGCAGTACTTC
TRBJ2-5 | TRBV11-3 | - | - | CASSLGQARKETQYF | TGTGCCAGCAGCTTAGGACAGGCGAGGAAAGAGACCCAGTACTTC
TRBJ1-2 | TRBV28 | - | - | CASSLASSRNYGYTF | TGTGCCAGCAGTTTAGCCAGTTCTCGTAACTATGGCTACACCTTC
TRBJ2-2 | TRBV7-7 | - | - | CASSPRWRGGTGELFF | TGTGCCAGCAGCCCCCGCTGGAGGGGTGGGACCGGGGAGCTGTTTTTT
TRBJ2-1 | TRBV9 | - | - | CASSVGGLYNEQFF | TGTGCCAGCAGCGTAGGGGGACTCTACAATGAGCAGTTCTTC
TRBJ1-4 | TRBV7-2 | - | once | CASSSRQAGEKLFF | TGTGCCAGCAGCTCCCGACAGGCTGGGGAAAAACTGTTTTTT
TRBJ1-1 | TRBV18 | TRBD1 | - | CASSPDRGVNTEAFF | TGTGCCAGCTCACCAGACAGGGGGGTGAACACTGAAGCTTTCTTT
TRBJ2-5 | TRBV5-1 | TRBD2 | - | CASSSVAGGGETQYF | TGCGCCAGCAGCTCCGTAGCGGGGGGAGGGGAGACCCAGTACTTC
TRBJ1-4 | TRBV3-1/TRBV3-2 | TRBD1 | - | CASSQGTTGNEKLFF | TGTGCCAGCAGCCAAGGTACGACAGGGAATGAAAAACTGTTTTTT
TRBJ2-3 | TRBV5-1 | TRBD2 | - | CASRETSGGEDTQYF | TGCGCCAGCAGGGAGACTAGCGGGGGGGAAGATACGCAGTATTTT
TRBJ1-5 | TRBV4-1 | TRBD1 | - | CASSQGGQGAPGRQPQHF | TGCGCCAGCAGCCAAGGGGGACAGGGGGCGCCGGGCCGTCAGCCCCAGCATTTT
TRBJ2-5 | TRBV3-1/TRBV3-2 | TRBD2 | - | CASSQDSKRGGRGETQYF | TGTGCCAGCAGCCAAGATTCCAAGCGGGGGGGAAGGGGAGAGACCCAGTACTTC
TRBJ2-7 | TRBV5-1 | TRBD2 | - | CASSLGTSGYEQYF | TGCGCCAGCAGCTTGGGGACTAGCGGCTACGAGCAGTACTTC
TRBJ2-2 | TRBV7-6 | - | - | CASSLGQTLTGELFF | TGTGCCAGCAGCTTAGGACAGACACTCACCGGGGAGCTGTTTTTT
TRBJ1-2 | TRBV27 | TRBD1 | - | CASRGQGLHGYTF | TGTGCCAGCAGGGGACAGGGATTACATGGCTACACCTTC
TRBJ1-1 | TRBV5-1 | - | - | CASSLAIQGNTEAFF | TGCGCCAGCAGCTTGGCGATACAGGGGAACACTGAAGCTTTCTTT
TRBJ1-1 | TRBV3-1/TRBV3-2 | - | - | CASGNTEAFF | TGTGCCAGCGGCAACACTGAAGCTTTCTTT
TRBJ2-3 | TRBV11-1 | TRBD1 | - | CASSLARDRVLYF | TGTGCCAGCAGCTTAGCCCGGGACAGGGTTTTGTATTTT
TRBJ1-2 | TRBV5-1 | - | - | CASSKFTGDGYTF | TGCGCCAGCAGCAAGTTTACAGGCGATGGCTACACCTTC
TRBJ2-2 | TRBV28 | TRBD2 | - | CASSPSSGGTGELFF | TGTGCCAGCAGTCCCTCCAGCGGGGGGACCGGGGAGCTGTTTTTT
TRBJ1-6 | TRBV19 | - | few | CASRDRNNNSPLHF | TGTGCCAGCCGAGACAGAAATAATAATTCACCCCTCCACTTT
TRBJ1-2 | TRBV4-3 | - | - | CASSPGGTNYGYTF | TGCGCCAGCAGCCCCGGAGGCACCAACTATGGCTACACCTTC
TRBJ1-6 | TRBV20-1 | - | - | CSASLGDYNSPLHF | TGCAGTGCTAGTTTAGGGGACTATAATTCACCCCTCCACTTT
TRBJ1-6 | TRBV27 | TRBD1 | - | CASSLWGQGETNSPLHF | TGTGCCAGCAGTTTATGGGGACAGGGGGAAACTAATTCACCCCTCCACTTT
TRBJ1-5 | TRBV7-8 | - | - | CASSSTGGSNQPQHF | TGTGCCAGCAGCTCTACAGGTGGGAGCAATCAGCCCCAGCATTTT
TRBJ2-3 | TRBV6-2/TRBV6-3 | - | - | CASSYHTSSVTDTQYF | TGTGCCAGCAGTTACCATACTAGCTCTGTCACAGATACGCAGTATTTT
TRBJ1-5 | TRBV6-2/TRBV6-3 | TRBD1 | - | CASSDGQADRAQHF | TGTGCCAGCAGTGACGGACAGGCGGATCGGGCCCAGCATTTT
TRBJ1-1 | TRBV6-5 | - | - | CATTIRGSMNTEAFF | TGTGCCACCACTATCCGGGGAAGCATGAACACTGAAGCTTTCTTT
TRBJ1-3 | TRBV7-9 | - | - | CASSFNGNTIYF | TGTGCCAGCAGCTTCAATGGAAACACCATATATTTT
TRBJ2-7 | TRBV12-3/TRBV12-4 | - | - | CASSQSYEQYF | TGTGCCAGCAGCCAATCCTACGAGCAGTACTTC
TRBJ1-5 | TRBV7-2 | TRBD1 | - | CASSDRGNQPQHF | TGTGCCAGCAGCGACAGGGGTAATCAGCCCCAGCATTTT